This TCR beta chain was sequenced for a study of blood T cell repertoires in COVID-19. The repertoire was sequenced with immunoSEQ multiplex PCR; TCRdb's copy has only in-frame clones and lacks some. The sample holds roughly 75,000 clones; approximately 92% are singletons and the top ten take 6.9%. The V and J ends lost 3 bases and 7 bases respectively, with 21 bases between them. CDR3 length: 17 residues. CDR1 is LNHDA, CDR2 SQIVND, per germline (reference sequence). The source material was peripheral blood. The receptor comes from a human donor in a cohort sampled during active COVID-19. The chain uses TRBV19 and TRBJ2-2; weak D call: TRBD2 (5 bases). CDR3 nucleotides: TGTGCCAGTAGTATCGGAGGCTTAGTGAAGTGGGGCGGGGAGCTGTTTTTT. This sequence encodes CASSIGGLVKWGGELFF.